The 9 T cell receptor beta chains in this list originate from one sample, sequenced in a study of beta chain features in type 1 diabetes. The sequenced template was cDNA made from the entire isolated RNA. The data were produced by immunoSEQ multiplex PCR, yet TCRdb's version contains in-frame clones alone and is incomplete. The sample carries about 150,000 clones, 10% recorded once. Antigens for these TCRs are unknown. The study's findings and limits: TCRB CDR3s from Type 1 diabetes patients were moderately but significantly shorter in all four CD4+ subsets.

Sequencing was carried out using central memory CD4+ T cells from blood. All receptors derive from a man aged 30 to 45 with type 1 diabetes.

The J gene is TRBJ2-3, the V gene TRBV5-1, with 8 bases that match TRBD2. Per the germline V gene, CDR1 is SGHRS and CDR2 is YFSETQ. J lost 4 bases, V lost 0 bases, and 1 base had no gene match. The CDR3 spans 14 residues. CDR3 bases: TGCGCCAGCAGCTTGGAAGCGGGGGCAGATACGCAGTATTTT. This codes for CASSLEAGADTQYF. Together with reference TRBV5-1 and TRBJ2-3, the CDR3 gives the full variable domain: KAGVTQTPRYLIKTRGQQVTLSCSPISGHRSVSWYQQTPGQGLQFLFEYFSETQRNKGNFPGRFSGRQFSNSRSEMNVSTLELGDSALYLCASSLEAGADTQYFGPGTRLTVL.

This clone was seen more than once but under ten times. The chain employs TRBV28 and TRBJ1-2; 8 bases align to TRBD1. There are 17 residues in the CDR3. Per the germline V gene, CDR1 is MDHEN and CDR2 is SYDVKM. J gave up 7 bases and V 3 bases, and 16 bases lay outside the gene matches. CDR3 protein: CASSLTGTGFLQGGYTF. CDR3 nucleotide sequence: TGTGCCAGCAGTTTGACCGGGACAGGCTTCCTTCAGGGTGGCTACACCTTC.

J is TRBJ1-5 and V is TRBV11-2, with a tentative D call TRBD1 (6 bases). Between the trimmed V and J ends, which lost 2 bases and 6 bases, there was a span of 14 bases. This CDR3 is 15 amino acids long. Germline CDR1 reads SGHAT; CDR2 reads FQNNGV. For the CDR3, the DNA is TGTGCCAGCAGCTTATCTCAGGGGACGGGTCAGCCCCAGCATTTT. Protein sequence: CASSLSQGTGQPQHF.

This clone has at least ten counts. This chain uses TRBV6-5 with TRBJ1-4, with 7 bases aligning to TRBD1. The CDR3 covers 15 residues. Germline CDR1 reads MNHEY; CDR2 reads SVGAGI. The trim removed 0 bases at V and 4 bases at J, leaving 2 bases unmatched. The CDR3 nucleotides read TGTGCCAGCAGTTACTCCAGACAGGGTAATGAAAAACTGTTTTTT. It yields the protein CASSYSRQGNEKLFF.

The chain joins TRBV15 to TRBJ2-7; TRBD1 matches at 8 bases. The CDR3 is 15 amino acids. J gave up 2 bases and V 1 base, and 4 bases lay outside the gene matches. Germline V gene data show CDR1 as LNHNV and CDR2 as YYDKDF (reference sequence). The CDR3 DNA follows: TGTGCCACCAGCAGAGGACAGGGGATAGCCTACGAGCAGTACTTC. Translation gives CATSRGQGIAYEQYF.

The V and J genes are TRBV18 and TRBJ2-7; D not resolved. Germline V CDR1 and CDR2: KGHSH, LQKENI. The V gene lost 7 bases and the J gene lost 3 bases, with 13 bases spanning the gap. The CDR3 consists of 13 residues. The chain's CDR3 is CASCENPVYEQYF. CDR3 DNA: TGTGCCAGCTGTGAGAATCCCGTCTACGAGCAGTACTTC.

This clone occurred a few times. The chain couples TRBV6-1 to TRBJ1-2; D remains unclear. This CDR3 is 13 amino acids long. Germline CDR1 reads MNHNS; CDR2 reads SASEGT. The V gene lost 5 bases and the J gene lost 6 bases, with 13 bases spanning the gap. The CDR3 DNA reads as TGTGCCAGCAGTCTAGAGTTCCTCCATGGCTACACCTTC. Residues: CASSLEFLHGYTF.

The chain has TRBV2 and TRBJ2-7; 10 bases align to TRBD1. This CDR3 is 13 amino acids long. V was pared by 0 bases and J by 12 bases, with 5 bases of the junction left unmatched. Germline-derived CDR1 and CDR2 are SNHLY and FYNNEI. This chain's CDR3 is CASSEAWTGGLYF. The CDR3 region has the DNA TGTGCCAGCAGTGAAGCCTGGACAGGGGGTCTGTACTTC. The full variable domain, with the rest looked up from reference TRBV2 and TRBJ2-7, is EPEVTQTPSHQVTQMGQEVILRCVPISNHLYFYWYRQILGQKVEFLVSFYNNEISEKSEIFDDQFSVERPDGSNFTLKIRSTKLEDSAMYFCASSEAWTGGLYFGPGTRLTVT.

The chain couples TRBV7-9 to TRBJ1-1; D not certain. Germline V gives CDR1 SEHNR, CDR2 FQNEAQ (reference sequence). Trimming cost V 2 bases and J 11 bases, with 15 bases left between them. The CDR3 spans 13 residues. CDR3 protein: CASSLQPSSGAFF. In DNA, the CDR3 is TGTGCCAGCAGCTTACAACCATCAAGTGGCGCTTTCTTT.